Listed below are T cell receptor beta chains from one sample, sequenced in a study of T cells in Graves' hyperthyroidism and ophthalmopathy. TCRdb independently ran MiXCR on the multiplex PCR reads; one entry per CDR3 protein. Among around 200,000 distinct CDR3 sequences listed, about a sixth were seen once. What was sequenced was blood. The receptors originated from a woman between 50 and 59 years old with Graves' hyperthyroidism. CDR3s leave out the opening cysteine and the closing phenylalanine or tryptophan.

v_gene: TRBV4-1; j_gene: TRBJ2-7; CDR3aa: ASSPGSPYEQY
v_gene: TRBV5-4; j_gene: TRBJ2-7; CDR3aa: ASSLGGKSYEQY
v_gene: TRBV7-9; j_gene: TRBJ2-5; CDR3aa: ASSPTSGGETQY
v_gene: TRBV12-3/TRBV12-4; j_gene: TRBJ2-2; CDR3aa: ASSLRGADTGELF
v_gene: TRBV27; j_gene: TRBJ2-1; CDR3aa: ASSLDPPSYNEQF
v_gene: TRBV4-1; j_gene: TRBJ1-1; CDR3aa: ASSQGVGPENTEAF
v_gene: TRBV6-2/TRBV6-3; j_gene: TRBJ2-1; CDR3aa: ASSLLSLAALRDNEQF
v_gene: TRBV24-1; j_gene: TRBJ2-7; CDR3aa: ATSDFSAGGEEQY
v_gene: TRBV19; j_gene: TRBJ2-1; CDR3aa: ASRQGSSYNEQF
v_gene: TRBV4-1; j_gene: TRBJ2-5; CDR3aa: ASSQQKPTWGQGGETQY
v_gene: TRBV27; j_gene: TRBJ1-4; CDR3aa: ASSLYFSTNEKLF
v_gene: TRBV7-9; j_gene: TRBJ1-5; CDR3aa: ASSPTGGAGNQPQH
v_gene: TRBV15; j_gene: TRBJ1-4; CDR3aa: ATSRDHGQLNEKLF
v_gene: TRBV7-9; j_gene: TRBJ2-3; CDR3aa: ASSLARGSSDTQY
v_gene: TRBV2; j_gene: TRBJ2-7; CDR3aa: ASSEARRDEQY
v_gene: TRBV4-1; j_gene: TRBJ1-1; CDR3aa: ASSLDRVTEAF
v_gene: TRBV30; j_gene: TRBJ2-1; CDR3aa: AWSVLQDYNEQF
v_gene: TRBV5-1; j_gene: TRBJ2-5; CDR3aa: ASSLGTGTGYQETQY
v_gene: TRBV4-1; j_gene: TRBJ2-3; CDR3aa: ASSQLAGAITDTQY
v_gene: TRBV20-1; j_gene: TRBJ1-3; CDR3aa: SATLRADRETIY
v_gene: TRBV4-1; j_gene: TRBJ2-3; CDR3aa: ASSQGTRGFEDTQY
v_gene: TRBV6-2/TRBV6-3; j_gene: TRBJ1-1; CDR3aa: ASKGQGDAEAF
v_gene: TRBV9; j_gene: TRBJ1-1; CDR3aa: ASSVEVPGDTEAF
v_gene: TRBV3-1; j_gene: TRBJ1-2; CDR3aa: ASSQPTRGALGYT
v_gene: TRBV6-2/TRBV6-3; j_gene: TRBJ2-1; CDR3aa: ASRQWTGTVYNEQF
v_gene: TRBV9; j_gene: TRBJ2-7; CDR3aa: ASSVGQGLAYEQY
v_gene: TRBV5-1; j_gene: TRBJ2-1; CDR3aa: ASSLAPQATGGSYNEQF
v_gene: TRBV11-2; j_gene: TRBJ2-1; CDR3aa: ASSPPGRYNEQF
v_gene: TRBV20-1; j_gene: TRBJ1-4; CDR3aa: SAPSGVAYEKLF
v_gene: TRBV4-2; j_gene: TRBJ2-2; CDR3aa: ASSQVASGATGELF
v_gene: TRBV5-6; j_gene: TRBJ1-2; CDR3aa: ASRPQDLYGYT
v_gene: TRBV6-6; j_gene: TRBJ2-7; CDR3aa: ASSYSRGNEQY
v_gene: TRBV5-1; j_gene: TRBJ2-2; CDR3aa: ASSFVAANTGELF
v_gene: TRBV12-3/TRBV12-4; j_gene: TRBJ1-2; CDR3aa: ASNKVAVDYT
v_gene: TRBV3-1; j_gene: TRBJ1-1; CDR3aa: ASRARRNTEAF
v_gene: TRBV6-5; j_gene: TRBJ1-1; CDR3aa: ASSYSGPFHTEAF
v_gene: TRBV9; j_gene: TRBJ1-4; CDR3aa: ASSVRGDVANEKLF
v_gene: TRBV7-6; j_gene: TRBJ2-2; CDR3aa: ASSAVGGANTGELF
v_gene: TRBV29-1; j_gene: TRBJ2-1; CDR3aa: GGVGTVNNEQF
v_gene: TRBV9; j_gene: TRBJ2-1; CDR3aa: ASSVSGSSYNEQF
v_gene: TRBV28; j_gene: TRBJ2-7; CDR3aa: ASSLPGPEQY
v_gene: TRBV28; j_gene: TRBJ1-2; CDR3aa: ASTSSPGVNYGYT
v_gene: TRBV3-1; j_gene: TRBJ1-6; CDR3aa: ASSLYGGNSPLH
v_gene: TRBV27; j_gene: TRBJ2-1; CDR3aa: ASSPSGRVYEQF